This T cell receptor (beta chain) derives from a study of blood T cell repertoires in COVID-19. Whole-study context: Whether acute or convalescent, the COVID-19 samples came from the United States, Italy and Spain. PBMCs, B-cell-depleted T cells, or T cells provided the cDNA or gDNA that made up the material.

This CDR3 contains 15 residues. Germline V CDR1 and CDR2: SNHLY, FYNNEI. Trimming pared 10 bases from V and 0 bases from J, leaving 13 bases between. The authors' processing: Amplifying reference gene primers gave estimates of nucleated cell counts. TCRdb's table, derived via immunoSEQ multiplex PCR, lists solely in-frame clones and lacks some. V and J calls and clone size come straight from that table; D and trimming were deduced from the DNA. The sample yields roughly 73,000 clones, 85% to 90% seen once. The chain is built from TRBV2 and TRBJ1-6, with D hard to call. The clonotype was recovered from a human donor in a cohort sampled during active COVID-19. The specimen was peripheral blood. The CDR3, as DNA: TGTGCCACCGCGTCTGAAAACTCCTATAATTCACCCCTCCACTTT. Residues: CATASENSYNSPLHF.